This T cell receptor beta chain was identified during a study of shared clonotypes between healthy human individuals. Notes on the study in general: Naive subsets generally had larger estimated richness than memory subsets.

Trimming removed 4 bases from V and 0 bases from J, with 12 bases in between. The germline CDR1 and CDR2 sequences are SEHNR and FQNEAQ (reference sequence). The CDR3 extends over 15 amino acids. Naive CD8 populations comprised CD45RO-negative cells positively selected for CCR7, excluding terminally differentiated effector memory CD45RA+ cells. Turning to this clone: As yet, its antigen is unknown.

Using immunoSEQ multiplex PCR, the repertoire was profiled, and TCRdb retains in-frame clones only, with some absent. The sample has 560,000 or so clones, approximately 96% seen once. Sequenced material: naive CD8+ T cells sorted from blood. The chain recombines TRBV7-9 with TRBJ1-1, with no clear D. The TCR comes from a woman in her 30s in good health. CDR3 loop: CASSSGLRLNTEAFF. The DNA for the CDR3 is TGTGCCAGCAGCTCGGGTTTGAGACTGAACACTGAAGCTTTCTTT.